This TCR beta chain comes out of a study of T cell clusters in autoimmune cytopenias. TRB amplification used approximately 250 ng of peripheral blood genomic DNA. TRB was amplified by touch-down multiplex PCR, primer pools A and B combined. TCRdb re-called the multiplex PCR reads and shows each CDR3 protein once, DNA omitted. This sample lists several thousand distinct CDR3 sequences; its ten largest clones have around half. CDR1 and CDR2 (germline): MNHEY, SVGAGI. This CDR3 spans 18 amino acids. This same sample was also taken into another study, of T cell repertoires in aging, cancer and after chemotherapy.

The rearrangement uses TRBV6-5 and TRBJ2-1; lacking DNA, the TRBD2 call made by TCRdb goes unchecked. Material for sequencing was peripheral blood. The sequence derives from a human donor in good health. The CDR3 sequence is CASTHMLGGSSSYNEQFF.